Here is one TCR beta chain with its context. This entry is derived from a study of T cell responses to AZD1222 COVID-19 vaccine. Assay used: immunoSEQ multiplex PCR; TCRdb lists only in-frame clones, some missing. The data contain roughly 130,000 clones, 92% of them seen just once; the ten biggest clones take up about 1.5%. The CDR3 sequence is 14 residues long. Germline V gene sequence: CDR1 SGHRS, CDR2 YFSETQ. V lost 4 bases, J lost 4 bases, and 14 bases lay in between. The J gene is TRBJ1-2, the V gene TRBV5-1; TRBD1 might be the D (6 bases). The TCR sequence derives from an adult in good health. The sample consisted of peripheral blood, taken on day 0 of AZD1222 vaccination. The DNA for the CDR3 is TGCGCCAGCAGCCCGCAACAGGGTACCTATGGCTACACCTTC. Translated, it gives CASSPQQGTYGYTF.